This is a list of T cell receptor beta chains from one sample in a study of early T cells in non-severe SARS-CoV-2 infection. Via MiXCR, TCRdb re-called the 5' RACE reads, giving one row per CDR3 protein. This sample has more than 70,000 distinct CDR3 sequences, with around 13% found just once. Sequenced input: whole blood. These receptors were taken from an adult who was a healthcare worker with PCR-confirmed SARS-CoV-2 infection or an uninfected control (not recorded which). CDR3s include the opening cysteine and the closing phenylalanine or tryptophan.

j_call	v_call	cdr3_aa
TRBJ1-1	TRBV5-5	CASSLSNTWMGTEAFF
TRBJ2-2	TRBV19	CASSPILYGELFF
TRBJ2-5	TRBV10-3	CAISEFLGQPQETQYF
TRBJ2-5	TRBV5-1	CASSGSSQETQYF
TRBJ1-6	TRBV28	CASSFVAGANDYSPLHF
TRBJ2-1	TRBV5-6	CASSFEGFNEQFF
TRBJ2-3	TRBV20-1	CSASVAGTSTDTQYF
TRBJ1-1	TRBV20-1	CSARGSGGAFF
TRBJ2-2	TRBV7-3	CASSRSGGNGELFF
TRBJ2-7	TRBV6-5	CASRADWSTYEQYF
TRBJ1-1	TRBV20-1	CSADGPGDREAFF
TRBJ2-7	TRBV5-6	CASSYGQGTYEQYF
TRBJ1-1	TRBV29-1	CSVRSRSGTEAFF
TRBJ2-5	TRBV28	CASSRFWDLDYF
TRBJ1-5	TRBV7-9	CASSLMGNSNQPQHF
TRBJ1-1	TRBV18	CASSPKRPDKEAFF
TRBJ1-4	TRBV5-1	CASSFGTDEKLFF
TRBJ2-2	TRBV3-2	CPHGTGGTGELFF
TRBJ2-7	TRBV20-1	CSVSTISSYEQYF
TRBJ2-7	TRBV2	CASSDIGGRDEQYF
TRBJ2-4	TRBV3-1	CASSQAEGIQYF
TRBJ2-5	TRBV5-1	CASSSNGGAVTETQYF
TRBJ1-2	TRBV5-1	CASSSYGRNYGYTF
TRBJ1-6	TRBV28	CASHRAAGSPLHF
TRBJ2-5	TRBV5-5	CASSFTGIQETQYF
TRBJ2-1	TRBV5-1	CASSLTSGPSYNEQFF
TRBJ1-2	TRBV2	CASSESGTTATPAGYTF
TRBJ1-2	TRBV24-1	CATSQARNYGYTF
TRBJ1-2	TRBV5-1	CASTLSTVSLFGYTF
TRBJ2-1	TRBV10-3	CAISPRTSNEQFF
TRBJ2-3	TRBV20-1	CSARPGTGGPDTQYF
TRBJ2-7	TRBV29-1	CSVVYRGLNEQYF
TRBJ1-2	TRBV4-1	CASSQPGTGGLLYGYTF
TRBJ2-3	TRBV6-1	CASQDSRASTDTQYF
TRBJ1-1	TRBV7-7	CASSLTMNTEAFF
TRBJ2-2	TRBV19	CASSIAGGPGELFF
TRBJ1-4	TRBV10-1	CASGTSRSEKLFF
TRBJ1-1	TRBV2	CASKIFRDTEAFF
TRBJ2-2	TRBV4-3	CASEQRAGGTTGELFF
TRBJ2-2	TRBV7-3	CASSPGLAGVGELFF
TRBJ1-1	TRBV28	CASSLPRRTEAFF
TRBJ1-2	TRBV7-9	CASSPPSDYGYTF
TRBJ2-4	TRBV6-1	CASSEQGTKNIQYF
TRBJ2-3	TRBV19	CASIPTSGETDTQYF
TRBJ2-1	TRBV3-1	CASSQDRVGQFF
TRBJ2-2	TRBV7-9	CASSLDAAEGELFF
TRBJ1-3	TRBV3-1	CASSQEGLGNTIYF
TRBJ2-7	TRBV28	CASSLEVLRERQYF
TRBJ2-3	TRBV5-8	CASRSKRGAPDTQYF